Listed here are 15 T cell receptor beta chains from one sample, sequenced in a study of CD8+ T cells in alopecia areata. Extraction of RNA preceded its reverse transcription into cDNA, which served as the sequencing template. Sequencing was performed with immunoSEQ multiplex PCR; in TCRdb, only in-frame clones are kept and a portion is missing. In total the sample includes 1,500 to 2,500 clones, none of them seen once. The sample consisted of lesional skin. Source of these receptors: a C3H/HeJ mouse with alopecia areata. MHC haplotype of the strain: H2-k.

This clone was recorded many times. The DNA translation disagrees with the TCRdb protein at residue 15, so the protein in this description comes from the DNA. These gene names are mouse names. The CDR3 end lies 3 residues beyond the end of the read and is filled in from the germline J gene. The chain couples TRBV13-1 to TRBJ1-3, with 11 bases aligning to TRBD1. This CDR3 has 18 amino acids. J gave up 0 bases and V 0 bases, and 5 bases lay outside the gene matches. Germline CDR1 NSHNY, CDR2 SYGAGN. The CDR3 reads CASSDGDRGTHSGNTLYF. The DNA read from the CDR3 is TGTGCCAGCAGTGATGGGGACAGGGGGACCCATTCTGGAAATACG.

This clone was seen repeatedly, ten times or more. The genes and germline here are from mouse. With the read ending 4 residues before the CDR3 end, the germline J gene is used to fill in that end. The chain couples TRBV31 to TRBJ1-4; 9 nucleotides match TRBD1. V lost 2 bases and J lost 3; bases outside the gene matches: 7. Germline lookup yields CDR1 GKSSPN and CDR2 SITVG. This CDR3 region has 16 residues. The sequenced CDR3 bases are TGTGCCTGGAGTTTCGGGACAGGGTTACCCAACGAA. It codes for CAWSFGTGLPNE. The whole CDR3 sequence reads CAWSFGTGLPNERLFF.

This clone appeared many times. The genes and germline here are from mouse. The CDR3 end falls 4 residues outside the read, so it is completed with the germline J gene. The rearrangement uses TRBV16 and TRBJ2-1, with TRBD2 matching 10 bases. This CDR3 comprises 16 residues. Germline lookup yields CDR1 SGHSA and CDR2 FRNQAP. The J segment lost 1 base and the V segment lost 4 bases, leaving 4 bases of the junction unmatched. The CDR3 DNA, read in part, is TGTGCAAGCAGCTCCGGGACTGGGGCCAACTATGCT. Residues: CASSSGTGANYA. The whole CDR3 protein is CASSSGTGANYAEQFF.

At least ten counts were recorded for this clone. The listed genes are named as in mouse. The read comes to an end 4 residues before the CDR3 does, leaving the germline J gene to fill in the end. The chain carries TRBV1 and TRBJ1-4; 8 bases map to TRBD1. V shed 1 base and J 3 bases; nucleotides not matched to a gene: 1. The CDR3 has 15 residues. Per germline, CDR1 NSQYPW and CDR2 LRSPGD (reference sequence). The CDR3 sequence: CTCSAGQGPNERLFF. CDR3 DNA, as far as it was read: TGCACCTGCAGTGCAGGACAGGGGCCCAACGAA.

This clone turned up a few times. Mouse gene names and germline throughout. From the germline J gene comes the end of the CDR3, since the read stops 4 residues before it. The gene calls are TRBV29 and TRBJ2-3, with 11 positions matching TRBD2. The CDR3 is 16 residues long. CDR1 and CDR2 from the germline V gene are MSHET and SYDVDS. J lost 0 bases, V lost 5 bases, and 4 bases had no gene match. CDR3 loop: CASSPGLGASAETLYF. The sequenced part of the CDR3 DNA is TGTGCTAGCAGTCCGGGACTGGGGGCTAGTGCAGAA.

This clone was recorded at least ten times. Gene names denote mouse genes. The read gets to within 4 residues of the CDR3 end, and the germline J gene fills in the rest. The rearrangement links TRBV12-1 to TRBJ2-4; TRBD1 matches 7 bases. The CDR3 consists of 13 residues. The V gene's germline CDR1 is SGHSN and CDR2 HYEKVE. CDR3 loop: CASSLQGENTLYF. The sequenced part of the CDR3 DNA is TGTGCCAGCTCTCTTCAGGGGGAAAAC.

Many counts were recorded for this clone. Gene names and germline match the mouse. The read comes to an end 4 residues before the CDR3 does, leaving the germline J gene to fill in the end. The chain joins TRBV19 to TRBJ1-1; D perhaps matches TRBD1 (6 bases). Germline V gene lookup returns CDR1 FNHDT and CDR2 SITEND (reference sequence). The germline V and J ends were trimmed by 7 bases and 4 bases, with 14 bases remaining between them. The CDR3 totals 13 residues. CDR3 region: CASSTGYGTEVFF. The covered CDR3 bases are TGTGCCAGCTCAACAGGGTACGGCACA.

Regarding this clone: This likely reflects a read error, since a far larger clone is one base away. Genes and germline are mouse. The CDR3 end falls 4 residues outside the read, so it is completed with the germline J gene. The J gene is TRBJ2-4, the V gene TRBV13-3; a weak D match, TRBD1 (5 bases). Germline CDR1 is NNHDY and CDR2 is SYVADS. The CDR3 covers 12 residues. The part of the CDR3 DNA that was read is TGTGCCAGCAGTTCCAGGGAAAAC. This codes for CASSSREN. The full CDR3 is CASSSRENTLYF. Full variable domain (missing parts from reference TRBV13-3 and TRBJ2-4): EAAVTQSPRSKVAVTGGKVTLSCHQTNNHDYMYWYRQDTGHGLRLIHYSYVADSTEKGDIPDGYKASRPSQENFSLILELASLSQTAVYFCASSSRENTLYFGAGTRLSVL.

For this clone: A much larger clone lies a single base off, so this may be a read error. Gene labels here are mouse ones. Read data end 4 residues before the CDR3 end; the end is taken from the germline J gene. The chain is built from TRBV13-2 and TRBJ2-5; 7 nucleotides agree with TRBD1. Per the germline V gene, CDR1 is NNHNN and CDR2 is SYGAGS (reference sequence). The CDR3 loop spans 13 amino acids. The covered CDR3 bases are TGTGCCAGCGGTGGACAGGGTCGGGAC. This encodes CASGGQGRD. In full, the CDR3 is CASGGQGRDTQYF.

This clone has ten or more counts. The protein listed by TCRdb differs at residue 10 from the translated DNA, so the DNA translation is shown. Mouse germline and gene names are used. The read ends 3 residues before the CDR3 terminus; that terminus is restored from the germline J gene. This chain joins TRBV19 and TRBJ1-6; D unclear. TRBJ1-6 is flagged as an ORF with uncertain function. In germline, CDR1 is FNHDT, CDR2 SITEND (reference sequence). The CDR3 runs 13 residues. The V end lost 6 bases, the J end lost 5 bases, and 9 bases lay between the germline ends. CDR3 sequence: CASTINNNSPLYF. CDR3 DNA (partial): TGTGCCAGCACGATAAACAATAATTCGCCC.

Many counts were recorded for this clone. Genes and germline come from the mouse. The sequence runs out 4 residues before the end of the CDR3; the remainder is reconstructed from the germline J gene. The rearrangement joins TRBV13-1 to TRBJ2-1, with a possible D match to TRBD2 (5 bases). This CDR3 has 14 amino acids. Germline values: CDR1 NSHNY, CDR2 SYGAGN. The V end lost 0 bases, the J end lost 2 bases, and 6 bases lay between the germline ends. Partial CDR3 DNA: TGTGCCAGCAGTGATGTTGGGGACTATGCT. Its translation is CASSDVGDYA. The whole CDR3 protein reads CASSDVGDYAEQFF.

This clone was observed a handful of times. Since a far larger clone is one base different, this is likely a read error. Each gene name is a mouse one. The missing CDR3 end, 4 residues past where the read stops, is filled in from the germline J gene. The V and J genes are TRBV17 and TRBJ2-7; the match to TRBD1 covers 10 bases. The CDR3 is 12 residues long. CDR1 is MNHDT and CDR2 is YYDKIL in the germline V gene. The covered CDR3 bases are TGTGCCAGCAGGACAGGGGGCTAT. It yields the protein CASRTGGY. The whole CDR3 sequence is CASRTGGYEQYF.

This clone came up a few times. Each gene name is a mouse one. The DNA ends 4 residues before the CDR3 does, and the rest of the CDR3 is filled in from the germline J gene. The chain employs TRBV13-1 and TRBJ1-2; TRBD1 agrees at 12 bases. J gave up 4 bases and V 4 bases, and 5 bases lay outside the gene matches. This CDR3 has 15 residues. The germline gives CDR1 NSHNY, CDR2 SYGAGN. The part of the CDR3 DNA that was read is TGTGCCAGCAGTATAGGGACAGGGGGCGGCTCC. As protein: CASSIGTGGGS. The CDR3 as a whole reads CASSIGTGGGSDYTF.

Within the sample, this clone is large. Gene labels here are mouse ones. Read sequence stops 4 residues before the CDR3 end, and the germline J gene provides the missing end. The sample has other DNA sequences that encode this CDR3 too. This rearrangement joins TRBV13-3 to TRBJ2-7; tentative D call: TRBD1 (5 bases). The CDR3 spans 12 residues. From germline, CDR1 is NNHDY and CDR2 SYVADS. Trimming pared 2 bases from V and 2 bases from J, leaving 5 bases between. The CDR3 bases that were read are TGTGCCAGCAGTGACAGGGCCTAT. As protein: CASSDRAY. The full CDR3 is CASSDRAYEQYF.

In regard to this clone: With only one base between it and a far larger clone, this is likely a read error. Gene names are mouse gene names. The read halts 4 residues ahead of the CDR3 end, with the missing end drawn from the germline J gene. This chain joins TRBV13-1 and TRBJ1-2; tentatively, D is TRBD1 (6 bases). This CDR3 is built from 14 residues. Germline CDR1 NSHNY, CDR2 SYGAGN. The CDR3 loop is CASRDGLGGRDYTF. Partial CDR3 DNA: TGTGCCAGCAGGGACGGACTGGGGGGGCGC.